This TCR beta chain appears in the sequencing data of a study of blood T cell repertoires in COVID-19. Background on the study: From the United States, Italy and Spain came samples of acute and convalescent COVID-19. T cells, B-cell-depleted T cells, or PBMCs supplied cDNA or gDNA.

Authors' methods: Reference gene primer amplification gave estimated nucleated cell counts. Assay: immunoSEQ multiplex PCR; the TCRdb copy retains only in-frame clones and omits some. Clonal size and the V and J genes are those of that table, whereas D and trimming came from the DNA. The sample contains about 130,000 clones, 75% to 85% of which appear only once. While infection was still active, Seattle patients were enrolled and then followed longitudinally. The sequenced material came from peripheral blood. This TCR was recovered from a woman aged 70-85 years with COVID-19, enrolled during active disease.

CDR3 coding DNA: TGTGCCAGCACCCTGGACACCCAAGAGACCCAGTACTTC. This gives the protein CASTLDTQETQYF. This rearrangement joins TRBV12-3 or TRBV12-4 to TRBJ2-5, with D tentatively TRBD1 (5 bases). The CDR3 length is 13 residues. The V end lost 7 bases, the J end lost 1 base, and 10 bases lay between the germline ends.